The T cell receptor beta chain described here comes from a study of regulatory T cells in long-lasting Graves disease. Study-level results: It was in persistent disease that TRBV28, TRBJ1-2 and TRBJ2-5 were favored.

Relying on iRepertoire HTBI primers and Arm-PCR of CDR3 regions, the team built TCR beta libraries. One entry per CDR3 protein, called by TCRdb with MiXCR from the multiplex PCR reads. This sample carries some 500,000 distinct CDR3 sequences, about 16% of them seen once, and the ten largest clones take just under 25%. Note on this clonotype: Its specificity is unknown.

V was pared by 4 bases and J by 10 bases, with 11 bases between. This CDR3 region has 13 residues. The germline V gene has CDR1 MGHDK and CDR2 SYGVNS. Time point of the sample: newly diagnosed GD, antithyroid drugs for less than 3 months. PBMCs provided the RNA from which the TCR library was made. These data were also reused for a study on T cells in Graves' hyperthyroidism and ophthalmopathy. That study adds: A first-round RT-PCR of the TCR CDR3 used the HTBI primer set.

The J gene is TRBJ1-6, the V gene TRBV25-1; D is unclear. The sample here was peripheral blood mononuclear cells (PBMCs), taken at new diagnosis, from a patient treated with antithyroid drugs. The TCR was taken from a woman aged 35-60 years with Graves disease. The CDR3 loop reads CASSVAERSPLHF. In DNA form, the CDR3 reads TGTGCCAGCAGTGTGGCCGAACGATCACCCCTCCACTTT.